This record covers a single T cell receptor (beta chain). The entry originates in a study of control samples from healthy donors and cancer patients. The data were produced by immunoSEQ multiplex PCR, yet TCRdb's version contains in-frame clones alone and is incomplete. In the table there are about 170,000 clones, 90% to 95% of which are singletons. The germline V gene encodes CDR1 LNHDA and CDR2 SQIVND (reference sequence). Trimming at V came to 3 bases and at J to 5 bases, leaving 6 bases not matched to a gene. This CDR3 is built from 14 residues. The specimen was blood. This receptor was identified in a woman aged 55-75 years in good health. This chain links TRBV19 with TRBJ1-1; 7 bases agree with TRBD1. The CDR3 nucleotides are TGTGCCAGTAGTATCCCAGGGGGTTATACTGAAGCTTTCTTT. Its translation: CASSIPGGYTEAFF. Full variable domain (rest looked up from reference TRBV19 and TRBJ1-1): DGGITQSPKYLFRKEGQNVTLSCEQNLNHDAMYWYRQDPGQGLRLIYYSQIVNDFQKGDIAEGYSVSREKKESFPLTVTSAQKNPTAFYLCASSIPGGYTEAFFGQGTRLTVV.